The 14 T cell receptor beta chains presented below share a single source sample, sequenced in a study of molecular identifiers for immune sequencing clone quantification. TCRdb re-called the PCR reads through MiXCR, storing one row per CDR3 protein. The table shows about 640,000 distinct CDR3 sequences, with about 20% occurring only once. Source material: naive CD8+ T cells from blood, with Jurkat cell RNA spiked in. As to subset: FACS-sorted CD8+CD4-CCR7+CD45RA+ naive T cells. Receptors originate from a human donor in good health. Some libraries in this study had Jurkat cell RNA spiked in.

This chain joins TRBV21-1 and TRBJ1-1; TRBD1, the table's D call, was not compared with the DNA. TRBV21-1 is a documented pseudogene. The CDR3 runs 14 residues. This CDR3 is CASSYRGEAPEAFF. DNA of the CDR3: TGTGCCAGCAGTTACAGGGGCGAAGCTCCTGAAGCTTTCTTT.

The chain uses TRBV27 and TRBJ2-3; maybe TRBD2 (7 bases). The CDR3 loop spans 16 amino acids. The V end lost 3 bases, the J end lost 4 bases, and 17 bases lay between the germline ends. Germline values: CDR1 MNHEY, CDR2 SMNVEV (reference sequence). CDR3 nucleotides: TGTGCCAGCAGTTTCTCGGGTCAGGGGAGGGCAGATACGCAGTATTTT. Its protein is CASSFSGQGRADTQYF.

This clonotype was counted ten times or more. The gene calls are TRBV15 and TRBJ1-1; D is unresolved. V lost 1 base, J lost 1 base, and 10 bases lay in between. CDR3 length equals 15 residues. Germline V lookup: CDR1 LNHNV, CDR2 YYDKDF (reference sequence). The CDR3 is CATSRVGSKNTEAFF. CDR3 DNA sequence: TGTGCCACCAGCAGAGTAGGCAGTAAGAACACTGAAGCTTTCTTT.

This clonotype was observed many times. This chain uses TRBV12-3 or TRBV12-4 with TRBJ2-5, with 8 nucleotides matching TRBD1. The trim removed 4 bases at V and 4 bases at J, leaving 8 bases unmatched. This CDR3 comprises 15 residues. The CDR3 DNA reads as TGTGCCAGCAGTTCGAGGACAGGGTATTCAGAGACCCAGTACTTC. Its protein product is CASSSRTGYSETQYF.

The table lists this clonotype with many counts. The CDR3 is CASMGHGYTF. The CDR3 bases are TGTGCCAGTATGGGACATGGCTACACCTTC. The chain recombines TRBV2 with TRBJ1-2; D perhaps matches TRBD1 (5 bases). The CDR3 sequence is 10 residues long. Trimming shortened V by 9 bases and J by 6 bases, and 8 bases separated the two germline ends. Germline-derived CDR1 and CDR2 are SNHLY and FYNNEI.

Concerning this clonotype: This is likely a read error, given that the CDR3 carries no conserved phenylalanine or tryptophan at its end. The chain carries TRBV7-9 and TRBJ1-1; D may be TRBD1 (6 bases). Germline CDR1 SEHNR, CDR2 FQNEAQ (reference sequence). The V end was cut by 1 base, the J end by 5 bases, with 8 bases between. The CDR3 loop spans 13 amino acids. In nucleotides, the CDR3 is TGTGCCAGCAGCTTAGGAGGGGGGACTGAAGCTTTCCTT. Translation: CASSLGGGTEAFL.

With regard to this clonotype: A much larger clone sits a single nucleotide away, making a read error possible. The rearrangement joins TRBV6-5 to TRBJ2-1; 7 nucleotides agree with TRBD1. Germline V gives CDR1 MNHEY, CDR2 SVGAGI. Germline trimming cut 5 bases from V and 3 bases from J; bases unmatched to any gene: 7. The CDR3 is made up of 15 amino acids. The chain's CDR3 is CASSQTGAGYNEQFF. In DNA, the CDR3 is TGTGCCAGCAGTCAAACAGGGGCAGGCTACAATGAGCAGTTCTTC.

In this sample, this clonotype turned up many times. The chain employs TRBV5-6 and TRBJ2-7; possibly TRBD2 for D (5 bases). The CDR3 contains 14 residues. Germline assignment: CDR1 SGHDT and CDR2 YYEEEE. Deletions cut 2 bases from V and 4 bases from J, with 13 bases between. The CDR3 DNA follows: TGTGCCAGCAGCTTTGGCGGATCGGGGTACGAGCAGTACTTC. It codes for CASSFGGSGYEQYF.

This clonotype was counted a few times. V gene TRBV1 combines with J gene TRBJ2-1; the table's D call TRBD1 went unverified against the DNA. TRBV1 is marked as a pseudogene. The CDR3 runs to 19 residues. DNA of the CDR3: TGCACCAGCAGCCACCGGACAGGGGACGTCCCGCCCTCCTACAATGAGCAGTTCTTC. Amino acid sequence: CTSSHRTGDVPPSYNEQFF.

This clonotype has more than one count but fewer than ten. The chain employs TRBV5-8 and TRBJ2-5; perhaps TRBD2 as D (6 bases). Trimming stripped 0 bases from V and 1 base from J, with 10 bases between. Germline V CDR1 and CDR2: SGHTS, YDEGEE. The CDR3 length is 15 residues. CDR3 DNA: TGTGCCAGCAGCTTGGTTCCCGGGAGCCAAGAGACCCAGTACTTC. This gives the protein CASSLVPGSQETQYF.

This clonotype showed up many times. The rearrangement joins TRBV4-3 to TRBJ2-3, with TRBD2 matching over 9 bases. Germline V lookup: CDR1 LGHNA, CDR2 YSLEER. The CDR3 is made up of 17 amino acids. The V segment lost 3 bases and the J segment 0 bases; nucleotides outside the gene matches: 7. Written as DNA, the CDR3 is TGCGCCAGCAGCCAGGCGTCTAGCGGGACAAGCACAGATACGCAGTATTTT. This sequence encodes CASSQASSGTSTDTQYF.

In its sample, this clonotype was seen many times. The CDR3 region has the DNA TGTGCCACTGCCGGGAGGCCGAACATTCAGTACTTC. Its translation: CATAGRPNIQYF. V gene TRBV15 combines with J gene TRBJ2-4; 7 nucleotides match TRBD2. The J segment lost 7 bases and the V segment lost 9 bases, leaving 6 bases of the junction unmatched. From germline, CDR1 is LNHNV and CDR2 YYDKDF (reference sequence). The CDR3 loop spans 12 amino acids.

This clonotype has a count of ten or more. The chain carries TRBV6-1 and TRBJ2-7; D is unclear. The CDR3 runs to 10 residues. V lost 6 bases and J lost 9, with 9 bases in between. Per germline, CDR1 MNHNS and CDR2 SASEGT. The CDR3 spells CASREFGQYF. The CDR3 DNA reads as TGTGCCAGCAGGGAGTTTGGGCAGTACTTC.

This clonotype appeared a few times. V and J are TRBV4-1 and TRBJ2-3; 8 nucleotides line up with TRBD2. The germline V gene has CDR1 MGHRA and CDR2 YSYEKL. The V and J ends lost 3 bases and 0 bases, in that order; junction bases with no gene match: 5. The CDR3 has 16 residues. CDR3 protein: CASSHTPSGSTDTQYF. CDR3 coding DNA: TGCGCCAGCAGCCACACTCCTAGCGGGAGCACAGATACGCAGTATTTT.